What follows are 22 T cell receptor beta chains derived from one specimen sequenced in a study of breast tumors, draining lymph nodes, adjacent tissues. MiXCR, applied by TCRdb to the multiplex PCR reads, yields one record per CDR3 protein. Counted here are around 300,000 distinct CDR3 sequences, about 30% occurring once; the ten biggest clones make up around 1%. The lymph nodes were axillary draining lymph nodes from breast cancer patients. The source material was axillary lymph node tissue. Every receptor here comes from a female donor with breast cancer. Some clones in this sample may be carry-over from other donors' samples.

This clonotype was recorded at least ten times. At one end, the junction sequence differs from germline, possibly due to a read error. The chain recombines TRBV11-2 with TRBJ2-1; 12 bases match TRBD2. The germline gives CDR1 SGHAT, CDR2 FQNNGV. The CDR3 is 15 residues long. The CDR3 DNA sequence: TGTGCTAGCAGCTTAGAACTAGCGGGAGGCAATGAGCAGTTCTTC. It encodes CASSLELAGGNEQFF.

This clonotype was found many times. The CDR3 here is CASSLGGSTPFEKLFF. CDR3 nucleotide sequence: TGTGCCAGCAGCTTAGGGGGATCAACCCCATTTGAAAAACTGTTTTTT. This chain uses TRBV7-9 with TRBJ1-4; D gene uncertain. V was clipped by 1 base and J by 7 bases, with 16 bases between them. Germline loops: CDR1 SEHNR, CDR2 FQNEAQ (reference sequence). This CDR3 has 16 amino acids.

This clonotype was seen ten or more times. The gene calls are TRBV12-3 or TRBV12-4 and TRBJ2-3, with D hard to call. The germline V and J ends were trimmed by 1 base and 6 bases, with 17 bases remaining between them. The CDR3 runs 16 residues. CDR3 amino acids: CASSLEGTNLGDTQYF. The CDR3 DNA reads TGTGCCAGCAGTTTAGAAGGCACAAACCTAGGCGATACGCAGTATTTT.

About this clonotype itself: This may arise from a read error, as a much more abundant clone is one base away. The V call is TRBV20-1, the J call TRBJ1-2, with D perhaps matching TRBD1 (5 bases). V shed 4 bases and J shed 5 bases, with 11 bases lying between them. CDR1 and CDR2 from the germline V gene are DFQATT and SNEGSKA (reference sequence). The CDR3 length is 12 residues. The CDR3 loop is CSAKGRPYGYTF. In nucleotides, the CDR3 is TGCAGTGCTAAGGGACGCCCTTATGGCTACACCTTC.

There are many counts of this clonotype. V usage is TRBV11-3 and J usage is TRBJ2-7; 7 bases line up with TRBD2. The V segment lost 4 bases and the J segment 7 bases; nucleotides outside the gene matches: 7. Germline CDR1 SGHNT, CDR2 YENEEA. The CDR3 loop spans 13 amino acids. The CDR3 DNA reads TGTGCCAGCAGCTCCAAGCGGGAAGGTGAGCAGTACTTC. Encoded protein: CASSSKREGEQYF.

This chain links TRBV25-1 with TRBJ1-6; 10 bases align to TRBD1. Germline trimming cut 6 bases from V and 10 bases from J; bases unmatched to any gene: 9. Germline loops: CDR1 MGHDK, CDR2 SYGVNS. There are 15 residues in the CDR3. The CDR3 loop reads CASRATGGIPSPLHF. The CDR3 nucleotides read TGTGCCAGCAGGGCGACAGGGGGCATTCCCTCACCCCTCCACTTT.

The chain couples TRBV6-5 to TRBJ1-2, with 8 bases aligning to TRBD1. The V and J ends lost 5 bases and 6 bases, in that order; junction bases with no gene match: 5. CDR1 is MNHEY, CDR2 SVGAGI, per germline. The CDR3 contains 13 residues. The CDR3 sequence: CASSHRGANGYTF. CDR3 nucleotides: TGTGCCAGCAGTCACAGGGGGGCGAATGGCTACACCTTC.

As regards this clonotype: A read error may account for a junction end that differs from germline. The V and J genes are TRBV20-1 and TRBJ2-7; 9 nucleotides line up with TRBD1. The CDR3 runs 12 residues. Germline V lookup: CDR1 DFQATT, CDR2 SNEGSKA (reference sequence). CDR3 protein: CGADRGPDERYF. Written as DNA, the CDR3 is TGCGGGGCGGACAGGGGACCTGACGAGCGGTACTTC.

The sample holds many counts of this clonotype. V is TRBV7-8 and J is TRBJ2-1; D remains ambiguous. The CDR3 loop spans 15 amino acids. V lost 0 bases and J 1 base, leaving 7 bases between the germline ends. The germline CDR1 and CDR2 sequences are SGHVS and FQNEAQ. CDR3 protein: CASSLASRSYNEQFF. The CDR3 DNA reads as TGTGCCAGCAGCTTAGCTAGCAGGTCCTACAATGAGCAGTTCTTC. Based on the CDR3 plus reference TRBV7-8 and TRBJ2-1, the full variable domain is GAGVSQSPRYKVAKRGQDVALRCDPISGHVSLFWYQQALGQGPEFLTYFQNEAQLDKSGLPSDRFFAERPEGSVSTLKIQRTQQEDSAVYLCASSLASRSYNEQFFGPGTRLTVL.

At least ten counts were recorded for this clonotype. This chain links TRBV15 with TRBJ1-5; a possible D gene is TRBD1 (6 bases). Germline-derived CDR1 and CDR2 are LNHNV and YYDKDF (reference sequence). This CDR3 comprises 15 residues. V lost 3 bases, J lost 6 bases, and 15 bases lay in between. The CDR3 DNA is TGTGCCACCAGCAGTGAGCAGGGGTACGGTCAGCCCCAGCATTTT. Encoded protein: CATSSEQGYGQPQHF.

This clonotype appeared a few times. The chain combines TRBV24-1 with TRBJ1-1; possible D gene TRBD1, 5 bases. Trimming took off 10 bases at V and 5 bases at J, with 10 bases between the two ends. This CDR3 has 11 amino acids. Germline assignment: CDR1 KGHDR and CDR2 SFDVKD. The CDR3 nucleotides are TGTGCCACAGGGGTGGGAACTGAAGCTTTCTTT. Protein: CATGVGTEAFF.

This clonotype showed up many times. The chain has TRBV3-1 and TRBJ1-2, with no clear D. Trimming cost V 1 base and J 3 bases, with 9 bases left between them. Per germline, CDR1 LGHDT and CDR2 YNNKEL (reference sequence). This CDR3 is built from 14 residues. CDR3 DNA sequence: TGTGCCAGCAGCCAAGTTCCCAGCCACTATGGCTACACCTTC. Protein sequence: CASSQVPSHYGYTF.

This clonotype was recorded at least ten times. The chain uses TRBV6-6 and TRBJ1-4, with TRBD1 identical over 11 bases. The germline gives CDR1 MNHNY, CDR2 SVGAGI (reference sequence). V trimming: 7 bases; J trimming: 5 bases; junction bases outside the gene matches: 12. This CDR3 has 17 residues. The CDR3 protein is CASKRIGQGADNEKLFF. CDR3 in DNA: TGTGCCAGCAAAAGGATAGGACAGGGGGCCGACAATGAAAAACTGTTTTTT.

On this clonotype: The junction departs from the called germline gene at one end, perhaps through a read error. This chain links TRBV12-3 or TRBV12-4 with TRBJ2-3; 11 bases fit TRBD2. The CDR3 has 16 amino acids. CDR3 sequence reads: CASSPWTSGWTGTQYF. The CDR3 DNA sequence: TGTGCCAGCAGCCCCTGGACTAGCGGGTGGACAGGTACGCAGTATTTT.

As for this clonotype: A much larger clone is a single base away; this may be a read error. The chain employs TRBV5-6 and TRBJ1-2; 7 nucleotides line up with TRBD1. J lost 9 bases, V lost 2 bases, and 7 bases had no gene match. CDR3 length equals 13 residues. The germline gives CDR1 SGHDT, CDR2 YYEEEE. Here the CDR3 DNA reads TGTGCCAGCAGCTTCCCCAGGGGGGCTAGCTACACCTTC. Protein: CASSFPRGASYTF. Full variable domain (rest looked up from reference TRBV5-6 and TRBJ1-2): DAGVTQSPTHLIKTRGQQVTLRCSPKSGHDTVSWYQQALGQGPQFIFQYYEEEERQRGNFPDRFSGHQFPNYSSELNVNALLLGDSALYLCASSFPRGASYTFGSGTRLTVV.

This clonotype was detected ten times or more. J is TRBJ2-2 and V is TRBV29-1, with D tentatively TRBD1 (6 bases). This CDR3 has 12 residues. The germline CDR1 and CDR2 sequences are SQVTM and ANQGSEA. V was shortened by 8 bases and J by 4 bases, with 11 bases between the two germline ends. The CDR3 spells CSLTGSTGELFF. In DNA form, the CDR3 reads TGCAGCCTCACAGGGAGCACCGGGGAGCTGTTTTTT.

The rearrangement uses TRBV20-1 and TRBJ2-1; 8 bases line up with TRBD2. CDR1 and CDR2 from the germline V gene are DFQATT and SNEGSKA (reference sequence). This CDR3 is built from 15 residues. J was trimmed by 4 bases and V by 2 bases; bases with no gene match: 7. The CDR3: CSARSSGLGYNEQFF. The CDR3 bases are TGCAGTGCTAGATCTAGCGGGCTGGGATACAATGAGCAGTTCTTC.

This clonotype was seen a single time. A much larger clone differs from this one at a single base, so this may be a read error. This sequence joins TRBV3-1 and TRBJ2-5; no firm D call. Germline assignment: CDR1 LGHDT and CDR2 YNNKEL (reference sequence). CDR3 length: 14 residues. Written as DNA, the CDR3 is TGTGCCAGCAGCCAAGATCCACAGAAGGAGACCCATTACTTC. Translation gives CASSQDPQKETHYF.

There are many counts of this clonotype. The V call is TRBV24-1, the J call TRBJ2-1, with 9 bases lining up with TRBD2. The J segment lost 4 bases and the V segment lost 4 bases, leaving 4 bases of the junction unmatched. There are 15 residues in the CDR3. Germline V gene data show CDR1 as KGHDR and CDR2 as SFDVKD. The CDR3 region has the DNA TGTGCCACCAGTGACCTAGCGGGACCGTACAATGAGCAGTTCTTC. This translates into CATSDLAGPYNEQFF.

This clonotype was observed at least ten times. The V gene is TRBV5-1, the J gene TRBJ2-5; D gene ambiguous. Looked up from germline, CDR1 is SGHRS and CDR2 is YFSETQ. Trimming stripped 0 bases from V and 3 bases from J, with 9 bases between. There are 14 residues in the CDR3. In nucleotides, the CDR3 is TGCGCCAGCAGCTTGGAGTGGGGTAAAGAGACCCAGTACTTC. Residues: CASSLEWGKETQYF.

V usage is TRBV2 and J usage is TRBJ2-5; 9 bases match TRBD2. The CDR3 consists of 14 residues. V shed 7 bases, J shed 4 bases, and the junction held 7 bases outside the gene matches. CDR1 and CDR2 from the germline V gene are SNHLY and FYNNEI. CDR3: CASNQREVGETQYF. In DNA, the CDR3 is TGTGCCAGCAACCAGCGGGAGGTGGGAGAGACCCAGTACTTC.

J is TRBJ1-5 and V is TRBV24-1, with D perhaps TRBD1 (5 bases). This CDR3 region has 15 residues. CDR1 and CDR2 (germline): KGHDR, SFDVKD. Trimming left V 9 bases short and J 5 bases short, with 19 bases between. The chain's CDR3 is CATGAHGGGDQPQHF. The CDR3 DNA follows: TGTGCCACCGGTGCCCACGGTGGAGGGGATCAGCCCCAGCATTTT.